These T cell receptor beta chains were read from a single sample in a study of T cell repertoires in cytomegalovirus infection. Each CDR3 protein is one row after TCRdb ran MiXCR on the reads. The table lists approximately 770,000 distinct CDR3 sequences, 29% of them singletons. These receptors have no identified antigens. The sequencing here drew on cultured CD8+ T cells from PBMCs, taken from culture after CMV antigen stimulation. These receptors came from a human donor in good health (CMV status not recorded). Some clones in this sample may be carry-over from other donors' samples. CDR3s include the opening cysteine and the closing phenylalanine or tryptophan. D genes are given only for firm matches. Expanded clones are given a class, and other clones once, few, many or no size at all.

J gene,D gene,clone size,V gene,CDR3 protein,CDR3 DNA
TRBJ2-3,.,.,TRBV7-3,CASSIDGQTDTQYF,TGTGCCAGCAGCATTGACGGGCAAACAGATACGCAGTATTTT
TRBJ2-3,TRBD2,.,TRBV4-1,CASSQGLAGGHGTQYF,TGCGCCAGCAGCCAAGGACTAGCGGGGGGACACGGTACGCAGTATTTT
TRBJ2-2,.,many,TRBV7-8,CASPSHPGRGGKNTGELFF,TGTGCCAGCCCCAGTCATCCCGGCAGGGGGGGGAAGAACACCGGGGAGCTGTTTTTT
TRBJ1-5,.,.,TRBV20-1,CSATPWDSNQPQHF,TGCAGTGCTACCCCCTGGGACAGCAATCAGCCCCAGCATTTT
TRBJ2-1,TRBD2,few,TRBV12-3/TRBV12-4,CASRGGLVTYNEQFF,TGTGCCAGCAGGGGGGGACTAGTCACCTACAATGAGCAGTTCTTC
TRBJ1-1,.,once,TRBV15,CATSSSLSGTEAFF,TGTGCCACCAGCTCCAGCTTGTCGGGCACTGAAGCTTTCTTT
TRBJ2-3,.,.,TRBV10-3,CAISGSRTAASDTQYF,TGTGCCATCAGTGGCTCCAGGACAGCAGCATCGGATACGCAGTATTTT
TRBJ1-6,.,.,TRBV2,CASSVRANSPLHF,TGTGCCAGCAGTGTCAGGGCCAATTCACCCCTCCACTTT
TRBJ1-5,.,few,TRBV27,CASSSGATNQPQHF,TGTGCCAGCAGTTCCGGGGCTACTAATCAGCCCCAGCATTTT
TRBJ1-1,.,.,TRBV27,CASIALNTEAFF,TGTGCCAGCATTGCCCTGAACACTGAAGCTTTCTTT
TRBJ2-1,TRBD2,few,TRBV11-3,CASSSASGGAWEQFF,TGTGCCAGCAGCTCCGCCAGCGGGGGGGCGTGGGAGCAGTTCTTC
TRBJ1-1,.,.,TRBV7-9,CASSLALGPSEAFF,TGTGCCAGCAGCTTAGCGTTGGGGCCCTCTGAAGCTTTCTTT
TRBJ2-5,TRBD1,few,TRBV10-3,CAISDEQGVRETQYF,TGTGCCATCAGTGATGAGCAGGGGGTCCGGGAGACCCAGTACTTC
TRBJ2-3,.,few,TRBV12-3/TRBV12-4,CASSLGGASGDTQYF,TGTGCCAGCAGTTTGGGCGGGGCCTCGGGAGATACGCAGTATTTT
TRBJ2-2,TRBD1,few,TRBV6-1,CASSEGRQGSTGELFF,TGTGCCAGCAGTGAAGGGAGACAGGGGAGCACCGGGGAGCTGTTTTTT
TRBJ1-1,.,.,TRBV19,CASSPHGGAGTEAFF,TGTGCCAGTAGTCCCCACGGGGGCGCAGGCACTGAAGCTTTCTTT
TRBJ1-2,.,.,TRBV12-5,CASGLDSDSNYGYTF,TGTGCTAGTGGTTTGGACTCAGACAGCAACTATGGCTACACCTTC
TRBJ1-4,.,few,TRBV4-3,CASSQDGSSNEKLFF,TGCGCCAGCAGCCAAGATGGCAGTTCTAATGAAAAACTGTTTTTT
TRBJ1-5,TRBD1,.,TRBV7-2,CASSARSQGDQPQHF,TGTGCCAGCAGCGCCAGGTCACAGGGGGATCAGCCCCAGCATTTT
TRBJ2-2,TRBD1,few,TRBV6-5,CASAGQGLAGELFF,TGTGCCAGCGCGGGACAGGGTCTTGCCGGGGAGCTGTTTTTT
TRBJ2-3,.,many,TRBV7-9,CASNGRGTDTQYF,TGTGCCAGCAATGGACGTGGGACAGATACGCAGTATTTT
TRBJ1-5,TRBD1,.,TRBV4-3,CASSQDGTGGQPQHF,TGCGCCAGCAGCCAAGACGGGACAGGGGGCCAGCCCCAGCATTTT
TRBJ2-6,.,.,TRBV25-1,CASSEYYSSNSGANVLTF,TGTGCCAGCAGTGAATATTACAGTTCGAACTCTGGGGCCAACGTCCTGACTTTC
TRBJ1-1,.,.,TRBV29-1,CSVVQPPDTEAFF,TGCAGCGTCGTACAGCCCCCGGACACTGAAGCTTTCTTT
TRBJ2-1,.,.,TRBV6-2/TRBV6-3,CASSSASSYNEQFF,TGTGCCAGCAGTTCAGCAAGCTCCTACAATGAGCAGTTCTTC
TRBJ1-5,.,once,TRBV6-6,CASTGVGPNQPQHF,TGTGCCAGCACCGGGGTCGGCCCCAATCAGCCCCAGCATTTT
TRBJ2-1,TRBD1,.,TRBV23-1,CASRKGTGTDNEQFF,TGCGCCAGCAGAAAAGGGACAGGGACGGACAATGAGCAGTTCTTC
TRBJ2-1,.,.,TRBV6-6,CATLTSPSLGNEQFF,TGTGCCACCCTCACTAGCCCTAGTCTCGGCAATGAGCAGTTCTTC
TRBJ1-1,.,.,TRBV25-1,CASSEYHDVGRWTEAFF,TGTGCCAGCAGTGAATACCACGACGTGGGGAGGTGGACTGAAGCTTTCTTT
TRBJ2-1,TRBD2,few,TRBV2,CASRDPSGRSYNEQFF,TGTGCCAGCAGGGACCCTAGCGGGAGGTCCTACAATGAGCAGTTCTTC
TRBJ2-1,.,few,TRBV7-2,CASSSPGVLEFF,TGTGCCAGCAGCTCACCAGGGGTTCTAGAGTTCTTC
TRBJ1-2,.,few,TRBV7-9,CASSLKTNYGYTF,TGTGCCAGCAGCTTAAAGACGAACTATGGCTACACCTTC
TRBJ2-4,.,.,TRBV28,CASSPRQLPENIQYF,TGTGCCAGCAGTCCCCGACAGCTACCAGAAAACATTCAGTACTTC
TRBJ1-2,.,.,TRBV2,CADNDRGGYTF,TGTGCCGACAACGATCGCGGGGGCTACACCTTC
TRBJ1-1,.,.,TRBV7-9,CASSPPGGLTEAFF,TGTGCCAGCAGCCCACCGGGGGGCTTGACTGAAGCTTTCTTT
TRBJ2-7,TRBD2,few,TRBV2,CASSAMSGGDPYEQYF,TGTGCCAGCAGTGCCATGAGCGGGGGGGACCCCTACGAGCAGTACTTC
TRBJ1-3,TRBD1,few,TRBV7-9,CASNVEGAGSGNTIYF,TGTGCCAGCAACGTTGAGGGGGCCGGCTCTGGAAACACCATATATTTT